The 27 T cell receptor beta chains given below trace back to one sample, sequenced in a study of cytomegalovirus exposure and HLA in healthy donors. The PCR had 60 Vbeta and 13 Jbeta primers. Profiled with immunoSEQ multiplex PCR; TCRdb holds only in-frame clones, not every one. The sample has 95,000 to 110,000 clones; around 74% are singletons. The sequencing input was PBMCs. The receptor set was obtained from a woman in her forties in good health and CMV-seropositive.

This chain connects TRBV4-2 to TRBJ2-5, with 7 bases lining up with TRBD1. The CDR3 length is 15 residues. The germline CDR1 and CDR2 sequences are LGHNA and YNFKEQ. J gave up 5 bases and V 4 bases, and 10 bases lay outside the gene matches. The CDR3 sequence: CASSRIQGNGETQYF. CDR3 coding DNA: TGTGCCAGCAGCCGTATACAGGGGAATGGGGAGACCCAGTACTTC.

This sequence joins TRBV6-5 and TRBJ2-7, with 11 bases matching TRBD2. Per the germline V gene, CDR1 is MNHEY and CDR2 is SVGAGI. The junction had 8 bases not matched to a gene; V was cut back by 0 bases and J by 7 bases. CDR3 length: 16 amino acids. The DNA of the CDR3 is TGTGCCAGCAGTTACTCGCTTAGCGGGGGGGCGGGAGAGCAGTACTTC. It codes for CASSYSLSGGAGEQYF.

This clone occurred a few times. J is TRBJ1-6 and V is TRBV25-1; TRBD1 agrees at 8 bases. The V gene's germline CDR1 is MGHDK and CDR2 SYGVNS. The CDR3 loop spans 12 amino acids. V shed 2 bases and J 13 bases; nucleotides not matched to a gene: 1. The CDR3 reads CASSEAGGPLHF. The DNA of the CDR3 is TGTGCCAGCAGTGAAGCAGGGGGCCCCCTCCACTTT.

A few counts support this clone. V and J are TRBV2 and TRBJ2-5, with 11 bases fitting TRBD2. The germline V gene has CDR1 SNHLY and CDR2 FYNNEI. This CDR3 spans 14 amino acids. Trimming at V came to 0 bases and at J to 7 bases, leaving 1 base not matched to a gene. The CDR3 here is CASSEAGTSGTQYF. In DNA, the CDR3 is TGTGCCAGCAGTGAAGCGGGGACTAGCGGGACCCAGTACTTC.

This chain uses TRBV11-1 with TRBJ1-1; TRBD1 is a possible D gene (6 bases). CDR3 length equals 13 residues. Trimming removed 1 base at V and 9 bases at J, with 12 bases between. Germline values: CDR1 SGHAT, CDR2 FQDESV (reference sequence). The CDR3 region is CASSLVQGWKAFF. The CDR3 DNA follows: TGTGCCAGCAGCTTAGTACAGGGATGGAAAGCTTTCTTT.

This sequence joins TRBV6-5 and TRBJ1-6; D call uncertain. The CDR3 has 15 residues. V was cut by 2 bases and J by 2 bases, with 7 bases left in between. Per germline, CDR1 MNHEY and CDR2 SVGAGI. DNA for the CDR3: TGTGCCAGCAGTTACGGGAGGCCCTATAATTCACCCCTCCACTTT. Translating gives CASSYGRPYNSPLHF.

CDR3 loop: CASSMNLQGNEKLFF. In DNA, the CDR3 is TGCGCCAGCAGCATGAACCTCCAGGGAAATGAAAAACTGTTTTTT. The chain couples TRBV5-1 to TRBJ1-4; D perhaps matches TRBD1 (5 bases). This CDR3 is built from 15 residues. CDR1 is SGHRS, CDR2 YFSETQ, per germline. V shed 4 bases and J shed 5 bases, with 15 bases lying between them. The variable domain in full, completed from reference TRBV5-1 and TRBJ1-4, reads KAGVTQTPRYLIKTRGQQVTLSCSPISGHRSVSWYQQTPGQGLQFLFEYFSETQRNKGNFPGRFSGRQFSNSRSEMNVSTLELGDSALYLCASSMNLQGNEKLFFGSGTQLSVL.

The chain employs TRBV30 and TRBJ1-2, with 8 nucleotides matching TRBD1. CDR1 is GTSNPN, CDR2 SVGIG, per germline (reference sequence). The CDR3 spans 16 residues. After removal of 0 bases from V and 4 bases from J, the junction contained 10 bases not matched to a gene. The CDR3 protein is CAWSVRGQGARYGYTF. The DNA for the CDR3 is TGTGCCTGGAGTGTACGAGGGCAGGGGGCGCGCTATGGCTACACCTTC.

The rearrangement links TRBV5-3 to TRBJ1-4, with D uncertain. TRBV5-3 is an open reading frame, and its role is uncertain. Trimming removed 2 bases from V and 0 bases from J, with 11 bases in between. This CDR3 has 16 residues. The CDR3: CARSFRLYATNEKLFF. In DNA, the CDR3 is TGTGCCAGAAGCTTTCGACTCTATGCAACTAATGAAAAACTGTTTTTT.

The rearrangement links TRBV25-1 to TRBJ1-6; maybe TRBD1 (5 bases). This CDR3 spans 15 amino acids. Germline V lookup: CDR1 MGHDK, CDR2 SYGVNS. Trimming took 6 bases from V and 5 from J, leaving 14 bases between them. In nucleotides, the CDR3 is TGTGCCAGCAGGATGGAGGGGTTAGATAATTCACCCCTCCACTTT. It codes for CASRMEGLDNSPLHF.

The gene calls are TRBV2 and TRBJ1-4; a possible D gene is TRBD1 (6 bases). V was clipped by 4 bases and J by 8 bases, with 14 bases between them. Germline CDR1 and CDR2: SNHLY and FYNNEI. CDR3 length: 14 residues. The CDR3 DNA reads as TGTGCCAGCAGTGCACCAGGGGTCTGGGAAAAACTGTTTTTT. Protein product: CASSAPGVWEKLFF. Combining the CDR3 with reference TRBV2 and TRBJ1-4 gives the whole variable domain EPEVTQTPSHQVTQMGQEVILRCVPISNHLYFYWYRQILGQKVEFLVSFYNNEISEKSEIFDDQFSVERPDGSNFTLKIRSTKLEDSAMYFCASSAPGVWEKLFFGSGTQLSVL.

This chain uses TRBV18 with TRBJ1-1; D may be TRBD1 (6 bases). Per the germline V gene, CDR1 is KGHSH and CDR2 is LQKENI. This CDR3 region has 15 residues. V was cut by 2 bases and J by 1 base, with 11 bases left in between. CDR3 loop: CASSPSGQANTEAFF. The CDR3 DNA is TGTGCCAGCTCACCATCGGGACAAGCGAACACTGAAGCTTTCTTT.

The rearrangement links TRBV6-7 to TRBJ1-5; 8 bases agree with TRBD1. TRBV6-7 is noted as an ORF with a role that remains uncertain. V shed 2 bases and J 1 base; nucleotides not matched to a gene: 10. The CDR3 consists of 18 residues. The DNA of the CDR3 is TGTGCCAGCAGTTACCCCACTGGACAGGGAGTAAGCAATCAGCCCCAGCATTTT. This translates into CASSYPTGQGVSNQPQHF.

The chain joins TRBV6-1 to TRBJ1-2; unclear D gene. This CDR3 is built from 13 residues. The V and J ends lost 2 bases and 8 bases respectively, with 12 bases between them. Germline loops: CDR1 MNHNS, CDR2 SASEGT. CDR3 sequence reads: CASSERNRGGYTF. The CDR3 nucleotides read TGTGCCAGCAGTGAACGAAACCGGGGAGGCTACACCTTC.

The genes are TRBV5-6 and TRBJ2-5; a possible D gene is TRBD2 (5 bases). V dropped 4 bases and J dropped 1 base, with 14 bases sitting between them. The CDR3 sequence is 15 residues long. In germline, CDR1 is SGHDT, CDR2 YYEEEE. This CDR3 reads CASSRRTGIQETQYF. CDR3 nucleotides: TGTGCCAGCAGCAGACGGACGGGAATCCAAGAGACCCAGTACTTC.

CDR3 region: CASTTQARGSSYEQYF. The CDR3 DNA is TGTGCCAGCACCACCCAAGCAAGAGGGAGCTCCTACGAGCAGTACTTC. This chain joins TRBV5-5 and TRBJ2-7; maybe TRBD2 (5 bases). Germline assignment: CDR1 SGHKS and CDR2 YYEKEE (reference sequence). This CDR3 spans 16 amino acids. Trimming removed 6 bases from V and 0 bases from J, with 19 bases in between.

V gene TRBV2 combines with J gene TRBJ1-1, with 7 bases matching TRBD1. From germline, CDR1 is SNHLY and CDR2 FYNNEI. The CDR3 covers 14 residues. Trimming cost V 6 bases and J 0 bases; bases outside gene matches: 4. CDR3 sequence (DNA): TGTGCCAGCAGCCACAGGGGCATGAACACTGAAGCTTTCTTT. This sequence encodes CASSHRGMNTEAFF.

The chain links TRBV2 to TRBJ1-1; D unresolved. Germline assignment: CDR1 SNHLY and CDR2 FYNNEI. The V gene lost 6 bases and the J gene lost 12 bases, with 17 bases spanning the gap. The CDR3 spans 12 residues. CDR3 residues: CASRPVTREPFF. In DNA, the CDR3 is TGTGCCAGCAGGCCCGTCACGCGCGAGCCTTTCTTT.

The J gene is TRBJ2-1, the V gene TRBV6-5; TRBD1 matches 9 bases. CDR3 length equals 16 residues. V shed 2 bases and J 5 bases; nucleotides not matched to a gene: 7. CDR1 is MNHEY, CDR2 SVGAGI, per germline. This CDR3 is CASSYGQGTLNNEQFF. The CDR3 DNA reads TGTGCCAGCAGTTACGGACAGGGGACCCTAAACAATGAGCAGTTCTTC.

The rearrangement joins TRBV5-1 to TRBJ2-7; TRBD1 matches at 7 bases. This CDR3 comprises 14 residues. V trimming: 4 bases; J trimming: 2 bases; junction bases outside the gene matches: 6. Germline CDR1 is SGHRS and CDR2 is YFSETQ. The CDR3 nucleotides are TGCGCCAGCAGCCCGGGACAGAGCGCCTACGAGCAGTACTTC. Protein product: CASSPGQSAYEQYF.

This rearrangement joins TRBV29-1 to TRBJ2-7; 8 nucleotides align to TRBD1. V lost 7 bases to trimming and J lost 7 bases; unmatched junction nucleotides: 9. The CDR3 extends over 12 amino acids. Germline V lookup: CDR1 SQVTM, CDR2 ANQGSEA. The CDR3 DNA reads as TGCAGCGCCGGCAGACAGGGGAGTGAGCAGTACTTC. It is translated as CSAGRQGSEQYF.

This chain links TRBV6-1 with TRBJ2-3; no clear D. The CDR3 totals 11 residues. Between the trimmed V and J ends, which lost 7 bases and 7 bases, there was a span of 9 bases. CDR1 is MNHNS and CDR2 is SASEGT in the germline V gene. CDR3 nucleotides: TGTGCCAGCACTTCCCTAAATACGCAGTATTTT. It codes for CASTSLNTQYF.

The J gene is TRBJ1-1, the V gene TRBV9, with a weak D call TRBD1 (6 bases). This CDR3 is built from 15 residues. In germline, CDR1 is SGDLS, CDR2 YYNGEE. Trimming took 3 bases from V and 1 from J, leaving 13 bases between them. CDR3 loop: CASSAEGHQNTEAFF. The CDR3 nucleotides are TGTGCCAGCAGCGCCGAGGGACACCAGAACACTGAAGCTTTCTTT.

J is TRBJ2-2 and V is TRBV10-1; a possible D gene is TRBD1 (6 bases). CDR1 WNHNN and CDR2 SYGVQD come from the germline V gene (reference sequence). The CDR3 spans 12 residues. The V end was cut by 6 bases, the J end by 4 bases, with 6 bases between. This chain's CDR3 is CASRTGTGELFF. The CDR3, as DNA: TGCGCCAGCAGGACAGGCACCGGGGAGCTGTTTTTT.

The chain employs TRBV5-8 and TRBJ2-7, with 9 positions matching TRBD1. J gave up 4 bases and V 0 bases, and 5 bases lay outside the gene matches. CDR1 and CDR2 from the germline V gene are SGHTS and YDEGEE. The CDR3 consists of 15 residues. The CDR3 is CASSLDRGRLYEQYF. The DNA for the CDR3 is TGTGCCAGCAGCTTGGACAGGGGGCGTTTATACGAGCAGTACTTC.

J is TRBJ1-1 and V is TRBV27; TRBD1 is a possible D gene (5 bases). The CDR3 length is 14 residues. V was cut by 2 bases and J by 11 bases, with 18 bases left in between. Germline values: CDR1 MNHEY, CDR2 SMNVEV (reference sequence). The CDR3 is CASSLRPSGPGAFF. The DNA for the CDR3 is TGTGCCAGCAGTTTACGACCAAGTGGACCAGGGGCTTTCTTT.

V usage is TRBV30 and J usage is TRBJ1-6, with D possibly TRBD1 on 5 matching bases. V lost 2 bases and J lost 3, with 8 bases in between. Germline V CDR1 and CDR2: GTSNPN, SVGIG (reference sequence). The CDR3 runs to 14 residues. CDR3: CAWSRDFYNSPLHF. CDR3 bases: TGTGCCTGGAGTAGGGACTTCTATAATTCACCCCTCCACTTT.